Sequencing of this T cell receptor beta chain was carried out in a study of cytomegalovirus exposure and HLA in healthy donors. Method: immunoSEQ multiplex PCR; TCRdb's copy keeps in-frame clones and lacks some. The sample records 80,000 to 100,000 clones, 87% being singletons. The donors were part of the validation cohort, which consisted of under 150 subjects and was separate from the first cohort of about 670 subjects. Material for sequencing was PBMCs. This receptor was obtained from a woman aged 25 to 39 in good health and CMV-seronegative.

The CDR3 nucleotides are TGCAGCGCCGGGACAGCCAACTATGGCTACACCTTC. It codes for CSAGTANYGYTF. The V call is TRBV29-1, the J call TRBJ1-2; 7 nucleotides line up with TRBD1. J lost 2 bases, V lost 7 bases, and 4 bases had no gene match. From germline, CDR1 is SQVTM and CDR2 ANQGSEA. This CDR3 region has 12 residues.